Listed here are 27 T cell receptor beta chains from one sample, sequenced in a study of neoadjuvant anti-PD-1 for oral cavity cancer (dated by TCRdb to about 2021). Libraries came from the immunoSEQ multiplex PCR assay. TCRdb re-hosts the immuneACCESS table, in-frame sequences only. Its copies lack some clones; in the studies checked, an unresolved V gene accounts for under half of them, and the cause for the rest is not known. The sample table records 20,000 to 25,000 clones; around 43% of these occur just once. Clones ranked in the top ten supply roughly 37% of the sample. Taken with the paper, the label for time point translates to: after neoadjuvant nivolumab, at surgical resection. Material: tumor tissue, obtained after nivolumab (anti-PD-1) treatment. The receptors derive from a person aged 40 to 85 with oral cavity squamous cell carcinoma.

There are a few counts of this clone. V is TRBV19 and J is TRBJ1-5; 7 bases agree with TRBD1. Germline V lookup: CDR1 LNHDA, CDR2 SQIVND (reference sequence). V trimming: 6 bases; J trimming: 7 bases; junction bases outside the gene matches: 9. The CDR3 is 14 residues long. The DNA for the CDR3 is TGTGCCAGTAGCCCGACAGGGAGGGGGCAGCCCCAGCATTTT. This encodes CASSPTGRGQPQHF.

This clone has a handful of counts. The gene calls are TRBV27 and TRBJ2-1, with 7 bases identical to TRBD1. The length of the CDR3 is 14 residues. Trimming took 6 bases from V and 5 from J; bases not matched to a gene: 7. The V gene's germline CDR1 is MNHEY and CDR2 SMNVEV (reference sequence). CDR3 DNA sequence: TGTGCCAGCAGACCTGGACAGGCAAACAATGAGCAGTTCTTC. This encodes CASRPGQANNEQFF.

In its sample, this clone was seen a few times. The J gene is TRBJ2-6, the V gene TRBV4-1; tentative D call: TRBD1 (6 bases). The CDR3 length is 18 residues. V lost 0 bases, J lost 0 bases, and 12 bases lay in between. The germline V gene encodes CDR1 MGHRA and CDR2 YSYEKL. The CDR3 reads CASSQEGGYSSGANVLTF. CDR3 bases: TGCGCCAGCAGCCAAGAAGGGGGTTATAGCTCTGGGGCCAACGTCCTGACTTTC.

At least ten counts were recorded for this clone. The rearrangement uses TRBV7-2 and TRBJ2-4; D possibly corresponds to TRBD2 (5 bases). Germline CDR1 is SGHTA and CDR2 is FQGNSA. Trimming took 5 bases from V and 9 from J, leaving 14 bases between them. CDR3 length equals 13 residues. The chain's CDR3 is CASSVGSTSIQYF. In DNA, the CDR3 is TGTGCCAGCAGCGTCGGAAGTACTAGCATTCAGTACTTC.

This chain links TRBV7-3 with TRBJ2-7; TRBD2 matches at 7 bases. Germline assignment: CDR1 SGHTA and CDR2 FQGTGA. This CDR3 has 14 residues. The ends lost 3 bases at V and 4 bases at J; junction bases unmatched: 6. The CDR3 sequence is CASSFGTTLYEQYF. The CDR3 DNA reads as TGTGCCAGCAGCTTCGGGACTACCCTTTACGAGCAGTACTTC. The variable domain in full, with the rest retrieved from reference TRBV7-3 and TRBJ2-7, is GAGVSQTPSNKVTEKGKYVELRCDPISGHTALYWYRQSLGQGPEFLIYFQGTGAADDSGLPNDRFFAVRPEGSVSTLKIQRTERGDSAVYLCASSFGTTLYEQYFGPGTRLTVT.

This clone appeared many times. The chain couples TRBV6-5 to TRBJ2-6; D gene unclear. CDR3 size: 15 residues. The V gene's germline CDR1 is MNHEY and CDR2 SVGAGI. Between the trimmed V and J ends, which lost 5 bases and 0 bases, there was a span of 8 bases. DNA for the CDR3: TGTGCCAGCAGTCCGGCGAACTCTGGGGCCAACGTCCTGACTTTC. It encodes CASSPANSGANVLTF.

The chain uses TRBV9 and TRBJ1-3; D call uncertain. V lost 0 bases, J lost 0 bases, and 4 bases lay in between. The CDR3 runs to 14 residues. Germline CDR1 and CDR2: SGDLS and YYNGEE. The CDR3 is CASSVGLSGNTIYF. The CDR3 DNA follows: TGTGCCAGCAGCGTAGGTCTCTCTGGAAACACCATATATTTT.

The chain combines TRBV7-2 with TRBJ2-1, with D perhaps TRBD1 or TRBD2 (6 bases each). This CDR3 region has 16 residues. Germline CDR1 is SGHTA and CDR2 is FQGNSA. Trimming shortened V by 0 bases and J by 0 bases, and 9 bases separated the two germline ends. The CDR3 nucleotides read TGTGCCAGCAGCTTAGCGGGGGGCTACTCCTACAATGAGCAGTTCTTC. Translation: CASSLAGGYSYNEQFF.

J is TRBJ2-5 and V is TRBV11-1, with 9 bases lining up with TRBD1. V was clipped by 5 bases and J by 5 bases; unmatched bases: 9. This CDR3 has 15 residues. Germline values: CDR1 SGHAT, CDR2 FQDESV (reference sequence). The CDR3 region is CASSGPGQGLETQYF. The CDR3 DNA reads TGTGCCAGCAGCGGACCGGGACAGGGTTTGGAGACCCAGTACTTC.

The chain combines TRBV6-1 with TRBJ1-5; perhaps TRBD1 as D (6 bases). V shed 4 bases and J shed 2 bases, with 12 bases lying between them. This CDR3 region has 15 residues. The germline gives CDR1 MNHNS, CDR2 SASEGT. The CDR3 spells CASSGAGVGNQPQHF. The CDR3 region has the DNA TGTGCCAGCAGTGGGGCAGGGGTTGGCAATCAGCCCCAGCATTTT.

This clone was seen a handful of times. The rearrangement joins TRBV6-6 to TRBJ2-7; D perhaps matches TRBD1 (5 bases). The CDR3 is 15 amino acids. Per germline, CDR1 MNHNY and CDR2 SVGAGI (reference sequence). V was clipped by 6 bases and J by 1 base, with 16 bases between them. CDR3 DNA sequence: TGTGCCAGCAGATCCCGACAGTTAGTATCCTACGAGCAGTACTTC. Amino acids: CASRSRQLVSYEQYF.

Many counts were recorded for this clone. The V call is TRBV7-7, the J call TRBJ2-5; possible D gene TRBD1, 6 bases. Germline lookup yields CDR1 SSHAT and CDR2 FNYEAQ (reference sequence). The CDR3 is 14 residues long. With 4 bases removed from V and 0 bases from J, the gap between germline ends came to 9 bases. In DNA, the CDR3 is TGTGCCAGCAGCTCCGGGACAAACCAAGAGACCCAGTACTTC. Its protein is CASSSGTNQETQYF.

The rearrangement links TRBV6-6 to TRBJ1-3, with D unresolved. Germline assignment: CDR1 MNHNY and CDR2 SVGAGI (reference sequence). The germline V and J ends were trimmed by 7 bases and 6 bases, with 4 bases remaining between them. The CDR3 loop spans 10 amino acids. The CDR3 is CASKENTIYF. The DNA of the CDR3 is TGTGCCAGCAAGGAAAACACCATATATTTT.

The CDR3 DNA sequence: TGTGCCAGCTCAAGCATAGGGCGCGGGGACATTCAGTACTTC. Translation gives CASSSIGRGDIQYF. This chain uses TRBV18 with TRBJ2-4, with D possibly TRBD2 on 6 matching bases. V lost 5 bases to trimming and J lost 8 bases, with 16 bases between them. CDR1 is KGHSH and CDR2 is LQKENI in the germline V gene. The CDR3 runs to 14 residues.

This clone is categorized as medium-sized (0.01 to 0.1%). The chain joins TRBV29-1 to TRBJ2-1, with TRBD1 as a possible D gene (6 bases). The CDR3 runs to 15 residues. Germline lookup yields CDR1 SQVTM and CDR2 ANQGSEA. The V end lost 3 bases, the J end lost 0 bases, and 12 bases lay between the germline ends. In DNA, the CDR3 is TGCAGCGTTGAGGGGGCAGGCCTCTCCTACAATGAGCAGTTCTTC. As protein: CSVEGAGLSYNEQFF.

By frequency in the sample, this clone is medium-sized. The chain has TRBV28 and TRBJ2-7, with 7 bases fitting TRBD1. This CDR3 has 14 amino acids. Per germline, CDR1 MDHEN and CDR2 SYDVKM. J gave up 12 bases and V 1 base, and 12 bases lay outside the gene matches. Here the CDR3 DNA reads TGTGCCAGCAGTTTATCCGAGACAGGGCTGACACCGTACTTC. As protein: CASSLSETGLTPYF. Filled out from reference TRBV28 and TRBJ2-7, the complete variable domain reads DVKVTQSSRYLVKRTGEKVFLECVQDMDHENMFWYRQDPGLGLRLIYFSYDVKMKEKGDIPEGYSVSREKKERFSLILESASTNQTSMYLCASSLSETGLTPYFGPGTRLTVT.

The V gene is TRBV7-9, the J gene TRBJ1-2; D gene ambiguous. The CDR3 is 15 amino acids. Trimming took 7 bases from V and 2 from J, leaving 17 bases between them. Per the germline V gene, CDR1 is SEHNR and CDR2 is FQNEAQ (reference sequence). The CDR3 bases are TGTGCCAGCACTATGGACGGGGTAAAAAACTATGGCTACACCTTC. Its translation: CASTMDGVKNYGYTF.

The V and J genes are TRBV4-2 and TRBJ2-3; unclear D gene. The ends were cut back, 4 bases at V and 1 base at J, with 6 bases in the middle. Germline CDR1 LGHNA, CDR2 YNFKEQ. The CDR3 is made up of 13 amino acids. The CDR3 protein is CASSLAGTDTQYF. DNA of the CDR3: TGTGCCAGCAGCCTGGCGGGCACAGATACGCAGTATTTT.

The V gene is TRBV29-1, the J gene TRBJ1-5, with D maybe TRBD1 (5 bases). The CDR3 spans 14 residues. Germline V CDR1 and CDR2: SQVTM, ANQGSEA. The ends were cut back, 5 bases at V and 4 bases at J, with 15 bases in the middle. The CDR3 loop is CSVKYQGGNQPQHF. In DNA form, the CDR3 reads TGCAGCGTTAAGTACCAGGGTGGAAATCAGCCCCAGCATTTT. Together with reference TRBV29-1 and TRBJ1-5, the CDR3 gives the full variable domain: SAVISQKPSRDICQRGTSLTIQCQVDSQVTMMFWYRQQPGQSLTLIATANQGSEATYESGFVIDKFPISRPNLTFSTLTVSNMSPEDSSIYLCSVKYQGGNQPQHFGDGTRLSIL.

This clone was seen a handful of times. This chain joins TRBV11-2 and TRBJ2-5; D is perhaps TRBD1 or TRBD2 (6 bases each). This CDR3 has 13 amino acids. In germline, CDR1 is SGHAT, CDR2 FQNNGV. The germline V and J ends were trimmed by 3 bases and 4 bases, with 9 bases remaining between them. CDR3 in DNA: TGTGCCAGCAGCTTGGGGGGCGGAGAGACCCAGTACTTC. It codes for CASSLGGGETQYF. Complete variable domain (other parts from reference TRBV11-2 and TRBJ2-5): EAGVAQSPRYKIIEKRQSVAFWCNPISGHATLYWYQQILGQGPKLLIQFQNNGVVDDSQLPKDRFSAERLKGVDSTLKIQPAKLEDSAVYLCASSLGGGETQYFGPGTRLLVL.

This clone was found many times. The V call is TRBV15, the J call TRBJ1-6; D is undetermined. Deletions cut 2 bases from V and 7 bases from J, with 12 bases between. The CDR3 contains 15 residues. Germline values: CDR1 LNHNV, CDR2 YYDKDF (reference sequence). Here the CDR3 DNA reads TGTGCCACCAGCAGAAACCGGGCCAACAATTCACCCCTCCACTTT. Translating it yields CATSRNRANNSPLHF.

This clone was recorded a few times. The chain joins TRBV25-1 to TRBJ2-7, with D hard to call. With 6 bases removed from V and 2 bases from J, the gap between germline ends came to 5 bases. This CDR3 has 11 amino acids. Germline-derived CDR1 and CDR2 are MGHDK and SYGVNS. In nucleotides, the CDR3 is TGTGCCAGCAGCATTACCTACGAGCAGTACTTC. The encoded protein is CASSITYEQYF.

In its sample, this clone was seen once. The CDR3 region is CASSEETQYF. Written as DNA, the CDR3 is TGTGCCAGCAGTGAAGAGACCCAGTACTTC. V gene TRBV2 combines with J gene TRBJ2-5; no firm D call. The CDR3 runs to 10 residues. Trimming cost V 1 base and J 6 bases, with 0 bases left between them. Germline CDR1 and CDR2: SNHLY and FYNNEI.

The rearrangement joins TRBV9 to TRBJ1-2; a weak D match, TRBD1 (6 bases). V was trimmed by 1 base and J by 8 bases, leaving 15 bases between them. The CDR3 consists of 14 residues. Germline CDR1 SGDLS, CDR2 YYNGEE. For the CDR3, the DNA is TGTGCCAGCAGCGTATCCAGGGGCGCGGGGGGCTACACCTTC. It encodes CASSVSRGAGGYTF.

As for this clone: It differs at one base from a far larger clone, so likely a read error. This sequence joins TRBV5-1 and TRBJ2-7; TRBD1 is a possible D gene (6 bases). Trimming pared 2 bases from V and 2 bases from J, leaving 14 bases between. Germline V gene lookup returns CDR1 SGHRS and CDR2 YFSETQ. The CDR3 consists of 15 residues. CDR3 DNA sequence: TGCGCCAGCAGCTTAGGGCGGACAGCAACCTACGAGCAGTACTTC. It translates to CASSLGRTATYEQYF.

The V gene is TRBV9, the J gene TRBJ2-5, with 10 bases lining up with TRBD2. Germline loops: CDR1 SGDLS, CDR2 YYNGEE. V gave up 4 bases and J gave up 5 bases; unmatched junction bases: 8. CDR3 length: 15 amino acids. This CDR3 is CASSPQAGGPETQYF. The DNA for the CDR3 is TGTGCCAGCAGCCCCCAAGCGGGGGGGCCCGAGACCCAGTACTTC.

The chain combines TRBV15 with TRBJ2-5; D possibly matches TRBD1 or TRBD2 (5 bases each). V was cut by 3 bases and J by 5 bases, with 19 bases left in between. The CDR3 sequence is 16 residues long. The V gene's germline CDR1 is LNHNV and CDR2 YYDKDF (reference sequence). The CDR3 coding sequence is TGTGCCACCAGCAGCTTCGGGACCGAGAAAGGGGAGACCCAGTACTTC. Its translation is CATSSFGTEKGETQYF.